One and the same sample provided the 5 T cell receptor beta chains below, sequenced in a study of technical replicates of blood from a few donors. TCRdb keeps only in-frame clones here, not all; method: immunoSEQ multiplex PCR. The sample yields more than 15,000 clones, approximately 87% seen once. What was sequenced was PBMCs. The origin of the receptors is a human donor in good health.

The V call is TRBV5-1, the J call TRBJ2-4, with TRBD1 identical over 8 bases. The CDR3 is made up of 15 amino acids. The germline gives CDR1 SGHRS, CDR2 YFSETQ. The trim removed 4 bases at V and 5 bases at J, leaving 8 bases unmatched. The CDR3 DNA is TGCGCCAGCAGCCAGGACAGGGTGCTTGAAAACATTCAGTACTTC. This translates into CASSQDRVLENIQYF.

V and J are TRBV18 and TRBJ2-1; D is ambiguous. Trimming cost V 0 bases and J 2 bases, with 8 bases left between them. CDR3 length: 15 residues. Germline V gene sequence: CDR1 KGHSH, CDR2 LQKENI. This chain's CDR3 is CASSPPAYTYNEQFF. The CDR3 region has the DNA TGTGCCAGCTCACCACCAGCGTACACCTACAATGAGCAGTTCTTC.

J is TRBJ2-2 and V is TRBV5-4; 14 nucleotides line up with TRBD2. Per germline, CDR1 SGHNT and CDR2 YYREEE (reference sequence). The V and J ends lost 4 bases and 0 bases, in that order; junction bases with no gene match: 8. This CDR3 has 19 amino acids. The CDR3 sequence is CASSIPTGLAGANTGELFF. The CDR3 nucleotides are TGTGCCAGCAGCATTCCTACGGGACTAGCGGGAGCGAACACCGGGGAGCTGTTTTTT.

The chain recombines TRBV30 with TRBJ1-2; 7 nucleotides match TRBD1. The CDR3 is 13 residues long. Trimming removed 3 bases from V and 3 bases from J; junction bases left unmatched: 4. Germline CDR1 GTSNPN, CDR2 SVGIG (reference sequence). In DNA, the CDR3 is TGTGCCTGGAGCAACACAGGGGACTATGGCTACACCTTC. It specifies CAWSNTGDYGYTF.

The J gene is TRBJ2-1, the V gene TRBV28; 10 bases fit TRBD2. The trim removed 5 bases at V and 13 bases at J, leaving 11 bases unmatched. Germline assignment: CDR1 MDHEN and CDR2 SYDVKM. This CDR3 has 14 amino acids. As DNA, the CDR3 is TGTGCCAGCAGTCGTCTAGCGGGGGCCCCTCGTCAGTTCTTC. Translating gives CASSRLAGAPRQFF.